This TCR beta chain came from a study of cytomegalovirus exposure and HLA in healthy donors. Sequencing used immunoSEQ multiplex PCR; TCRdb keeps in-frame clones, though not all of them. Of fewer than 200,000 clones detected, approximately 81% appear once; the ten largest clones hold approximately 15%. About this clone itself: Antigen: not known.

Notes on the study in general: Reports showed the classifier diagnosing cytomegalovirus status with high specificity and sensitivity.

Trimming took 3 bases from V and 5 from J, leaving 12 bases between them. The CDR3 runs to 13 residues. Germline loops: CDR1 SGHRS, CDR2 YFSETQ. Sequencing used PBMCs. The chain employs TRBV5-1 and TRBJ2-7; the D gene is possibly TRBD1 (6 bases). The TCR was taken from a man aged 18 to 30 in good health and CMV-seropositive. CDR3 DNA sequence: TGCGCCAGCAGCTCAAACAGGGTCGACGAGCAGTACTTC. Translating gives CASSSNRVDEQYF.